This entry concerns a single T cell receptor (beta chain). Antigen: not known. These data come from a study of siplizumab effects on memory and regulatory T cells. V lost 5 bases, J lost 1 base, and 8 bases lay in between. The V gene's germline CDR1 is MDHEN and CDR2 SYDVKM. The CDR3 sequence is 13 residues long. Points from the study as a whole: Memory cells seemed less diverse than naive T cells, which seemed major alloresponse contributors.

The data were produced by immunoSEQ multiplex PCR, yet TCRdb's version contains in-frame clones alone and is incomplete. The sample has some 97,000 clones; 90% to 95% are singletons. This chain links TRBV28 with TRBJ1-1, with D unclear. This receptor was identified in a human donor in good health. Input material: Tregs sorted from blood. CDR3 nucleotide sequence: TGTGCCAGCAGTAGAAACGGGAACACTGAAGCTTTCTTT. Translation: CASSRNGNTEAFF.